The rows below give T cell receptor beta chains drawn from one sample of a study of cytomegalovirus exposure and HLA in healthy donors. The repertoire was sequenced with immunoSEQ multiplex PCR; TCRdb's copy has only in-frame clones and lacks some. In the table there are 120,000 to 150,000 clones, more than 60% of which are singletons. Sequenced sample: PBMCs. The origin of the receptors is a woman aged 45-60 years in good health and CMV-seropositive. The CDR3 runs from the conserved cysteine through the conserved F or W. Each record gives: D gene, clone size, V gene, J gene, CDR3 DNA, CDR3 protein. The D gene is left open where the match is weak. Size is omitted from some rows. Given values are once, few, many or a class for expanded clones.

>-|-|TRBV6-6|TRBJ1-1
TGTGCCAGCAGCTTCATACAGGGCGACACTGAAGCTTTCTTT
CASSFIQGDTEAFF
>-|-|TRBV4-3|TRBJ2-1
TGCGCCAGCAGCCAAGAAGAGGCAGGGTCCTACAATGAGCAGTTCTTC
CASSQEEAGSYNEQFF
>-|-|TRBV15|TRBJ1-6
TGTGCCACCAGCAGAGGGCTGGGAAGAGGGTCACCCCTCCACTTT
CATSRGLGRGSPLHF
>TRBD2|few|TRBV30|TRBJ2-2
TGTGCCTGGAGTAGGGCTAGCGGGGGGTTGATCCCCGGGGAGCTGTTTTTT
CAWSRASGGLIPGELFF
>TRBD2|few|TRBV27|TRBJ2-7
TGTGCCAGCAGTACCTCTAGCGGCTCCTACGAGCAGTACTTC
CASSTSSGSYEQYF
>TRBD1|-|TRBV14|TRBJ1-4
TGTGCCAGCAGCCAGGACAGGTTAAAGGCAACTAATGAAAAACTGTTTTTT
CASSQDRLKATNEKLFF
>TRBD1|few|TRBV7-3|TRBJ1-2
TGTGCCAGCAGCTTGGACAGGGGGACCCACTATGGCTACACCTTC
CASSLDRGTHYGYTF
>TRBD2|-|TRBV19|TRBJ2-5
TGTGCCAGTAGCATCGGGGGGAGAAGGCAGACCCAGTACTTC
CASSIGGRRQTQYF
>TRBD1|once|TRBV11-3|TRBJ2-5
TGTGCCAGCAGCGAAAGACAGGGTAGGGGAGAGACCCAGTACTTC
CASSERQGRGETQYF
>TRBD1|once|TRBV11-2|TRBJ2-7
TGTGCCAGCAGCAAGGACAGGGGCTACGAGCAGTACTTC
CASSKDRGYEQYF
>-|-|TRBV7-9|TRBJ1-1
TGTGCCAGCAGCACACTACGCGCCAACCCGGGCACTGAAGCTTTCTTT
CASSTLRANPGTEAFF
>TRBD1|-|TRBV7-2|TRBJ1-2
TGTGCCAGCAGAATACCGGGACAGGGGTCCTATGGCTACACCTTC
CASRIPGQGSYGYTF
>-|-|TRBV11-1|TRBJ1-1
TGTGCCAGCAGCTTAGCCGAGCTGGGGCTGAACACTGAAGCTTTCTTT
CASSLAELGLNTEAFF
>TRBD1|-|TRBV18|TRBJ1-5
TGTGCCAGCTCACCGGGACAGGCGGATCAGCCCCAGCATTTT
CASSPGQADQPQHF